These T cell receptor beta chains were read from a single sample in a study of graft-versus-host responses after intestinal transplantation. Antigen specificity for these receptors is unknown. The repertoire was sequenced with immunoSEQ multiplex PCR; TCRdb's copy has only in-frame clones and lacks some. The sample carries over 70,000 clones, over 85% recorded once. The material sequenced was unstimulated CD8+ T cells sorted from spleen or lymph node cells, taken before intestinal transplant. Receptors were obtained from a human donor who received an intestinal transplant. CDR3s include the opening cysteine and the closing phenylalanine or tryptophan. D genes are given only for firm matches. Clone size is not always given. Where it is, it says once, few, many or a class for expanded clones.

TRBD1 TRBJ1-5 TRBV7-6 - TGTGCCAGCAGCTTAGGGACAGGGCGGTATAGCAATCAGCCCCAGCATTTT CASSLGTGRYSNQPQHF
- TRBJ1-3 TRBV6-6 - TGTGCCAGCTACGACTCTGGAAACACCATATATTTT CASYDSGNTIYF
- TRBJ1-5 TRBV7-8 - TGTGCCAGCAGCTTATATGAGGACCAGCCCCAGCATTTT CASSLYEDQPQHF
- TRBJ2-1 TRBV28 - TGTGCCAGCAGTTTATCCCAGTACAATGAGCAGTTCTTC CASSLSQYNEQFF
TRBD2 TRBJ2-5 TRBV11-2 - TGTGCCAGTCGACTAGCGAACCAAGAGACCCAGTACTTC CASRLANQETQYF
- TRBJ1-1 TRBV29-1 - TGCAGCGCCACCTTCACAAGTATGGACACTGAAGCTTTCTTT CSATFTSMDTEAFF
TRBD1 TRBJ2-1 TRBV9 - TGTGCCAGCAGCGCCCCGGGACAGGGGGCTCATGAGCAGTTCTTC CASSAPGQGAHEQFF
- TRBJ2-2 TRBV7-9 - TGTGCCAGCAGCTTAGTGGCCTGGAACACCGGGGAGCTGTTTTTT CASSLVAWNTGELFF
- TRBJ2-7 TRBV10-2 - TGCGCCACCCTGGACAGCTACGAGCAGTACTTC CATLDSYEQYF
- TRBJ2-1 TRBV11-2 - TGTGCCAGCAGCTTAGGGTCGGGAGCATACAATGAGCAGTTCTTC CASSLGSGAYNEQFF
- TRBJ2-1 TRBV27 - TGTGCCAGCAGTTTATCAGGGAGCTCCTACAATGAGCAGTTCTTC CASSLSGSSYNEQFF
TRBD2 TRBJ2-1 TRBV27 - TGTGCCAGCAGTGAAGGGACTATCAATGAGCAGTTCTTC CASSEGTINEQFF
- TRBJ2-5 TRBV11-2 - TGTGCCAGCAGCTCCCTCAGGGTTGGAGAGACCCAGTACTTC CASSSLRVGETQYF
- TRBJ2-7 TRBV27 medium-sized TGTGCCAGCAGTTTAACAGGGTCCAACTACGAGCAGTACTTC CASSLTGSNYEQYF
- TRBJ1-5 TRBV13 - TGTGCCAGCAGCTTAAGAGGGTTGGATCAGCCCCAGCATTTT CASSLRGLDQPQHF
TRBD1 TRBJ2-7 TRBV7-9 - TGTGCCAGCAGCCCACTTCTACCAGAGGGACAGGGAGGCTACGAGCAGTACTTC CASSPLLPEGQGGYEQYF
- TRBJ1-1 TRBV27 - TGTGCCAGCAGTTCGATTATGAACACTGAAGCTTTCTTT CASSSIMNTEAFF
- TRBJ2-3 TRBV11-3 - TGTGCCAGCAGCTTACCGGACAGCACAGATACGCAGTATTTT CASSLPDSTDTQYF
- TRBJ1-4 TRBV4-2 few TGTGCCAGCAGCGAACAGGAAAAACTGTTTTTT CASSEQEKLFF
TRBD1 TRBJ2-1 TRBV19 - TGTGCCAGTAGTATAGTGGGGACAGGGACCTACAATGAGCAGTTCTTC CASSIVGTGTYNEQFF
TRBD2 TRBJ2-3 TRBV2 - TGTGCCAGCAGGGGAGGGAGAAGCACAGATACGCAGTATTTT CASRGGRSTDTQYF
TRBD1 TRBJ2-7 TRBV4-1 - TGCGCCAGCAGCCAATGGACAGGGGGCTATCCCGCCTACGAGCAGTACTTC CASSQWTGGYPAYEQYF
- TRBJ2-1 TRBV7-6 - TGTGCCAGCAGCTTAGCGTTGGGCGGTGGCTTCTACAATGAGCAGTTCTTC CASSLALGGGFYNEQFF
- TRBJ1-1 TRBV7-8 - TGTGCCATAAGGTCAAACACTGAAGCTTTCTTT CAIRSNTEAFF
TRBD2 TRBJ2-5 TRBV5-6 - TGTGCCAGCAGCTTGGTCGTGACTAGCGGGACCAGTCCCCAAGAGACCCAGTACTTC CASSLVVTSGTSPQETQYF
TRBD2 TRBJ2-3 TRBV27 - TGTGCCAGCAGTCACCGACTAGCGGGAGGTGGCACAGATACGCAGTATTTT CASSHRLAGGGTDTQYF
- TRBJ2-3 TRBV4-1 - TGCGCCAGCAGCCACGTGCGAGATACGCAGTATTTT CASSHVRDTQYF
- TRBJ1-4 TRBV7-2 - TGTGCCAGCACACCCCGGGGGGGTTTTAATGAAAAACTGTTTTTT CASTPRGGFNEKLFF
- TRBJ2-2 TRBV4-3 - TGCGCCAGCACCACAGCCGGGGAGCTGTTTTTT CASTTAGELFF
- TRBJ1-6 TRBV19 - TGTGCCAGTAGTGCAACAGGGAGCTCCTATAATTCACCCCTCCACTTT CASSATGSSYNSPLHF
- TRBJ2-5 TRBV7-9 - TGTGCCAGCAGCGACCCGGGACACACCGAAGGCCCCCAAGAGACCCAGTACTTC CASSDPGHTEGPQETQYF
- TRBJ2-7 TRBV6-5 - TGTGCCAGCAGCCCCGCCTGGGAGACCTACGAGCAGTACTTC CASSPAWETYEQYF
TRBD2 TRBJ2-7 TRBV6-1 - TGTGCCAGCAGTGTGGGACTAGACTACGAGCAGTACTTC CASSVGLDYEQYF
TRBD1 TRBJ2-3 TRBV5-1 few TGCGCCAGCAGCTTGGGGGGGACAGGCGTAGTCACAGATACGCAGTATTTT CASSLGGTGVVTDTQYF
TRBD2 TRBJ2-7 TRBV28 - TGTGCCAGCAATCAGAGGACTAGCGGGAGCAACGAGCAGTACTTC CASNQRTSGSNEQYF
- TRBJ2-3 TRBV5-3 - TGTGCCAGAAGCTTGGCCGCGGGGAGGTTAGGGGGAGGGCGGGTGACAGATACGCAGTATTTT CARSLAAGRLGGGRVTDTQYF
- TRBJ2-2 TRBV7-9 - TGTGCCAGCAGGGGCCTGGGGGGGGACACAGACACCGGGGAGCTGTTTTTT CASRGLGGDTDTGELFF
TRBD2 TRBJ2-5 TRBV9 - TGTGCCAGCAGCGTAATTGGAGCGGGACAAGAGACCCAGTACTTC CASSVIGAGQETQYF
TRBD2 TRBJ2-7 TRBV7-3 - TGTGCCAGCAGCTCCGCCGGGACTACTCTGGAGTCTCCCTACGAGCAGTACTTC CASSSAGTTLESPYEQYF
- TRBJ1-4 TRBV19 - TGTGCCAGTAGTACCGGGGCCCGGCCGGGGGAAAAACTGTTTTTT CASSTGARPGEKLFF
- TRBJ2-3 TRBV27 - TGTGCCAGCAGTTTTGGAGGGCCAGACACAGATACGCAGTATTTT CASSFGGPDTDTQYF
- TRBJ2-3 TRBV21-1 - TGTGCCAGCAGCAAAGCGCTTTACGGGCCCTCTAGGGATACGCAGTATTTT CASSKALYGPSRDTQYF
- TRBJ2-7 TRBV7-9 - TGTGCCAGCAGCGTAGCCACCGGGACGGAAGGTTCCTACGAGCAGTACTTC CASSVATGTEGSYEQYF
TRBD1 TRBJ2-5 TRBV2 - TGTGCCAGCAGGGAGGGACAGGGGCAAGAGACCCAGTACTTC CASREGQGQETQYF
- TRBJ1-1 TRBV7-9 - TGTGCCAGCAGCTTAACCCCCGGGGAAGCTTTCTTT CASSLTPGEAFF
TRBD2 TRBJ2-7 TRBV5-8 once TGTGCCAGCAGCCTACGGGAGGGGCGGGGCTCCTACGAGCAGTACTTC CASSLREGRGSYEQYF